This entry describes one T cell receptor beta chain. What it binds is not known. This sample stems from a study of shared clonotypes between healthy human individuals. Study information: Each donor's CD8 memory used one plate, CD8 naive two, each CD4 subset three. Overall study findings and caveats: Few donors restricted represented genetic and exposure-history diversity.

Source study methods: ImmunoSEQ sequences covered only the junction and lacked quality scores; filtering therefore differed. TCRdb keeps only in-frame clones here, not all; method: immunoSEQ multiplex PCR. V, J and clone size reflect that table, while D and trimming were determined from the DNA. The sample consists of 2 million to 2.5 million clones, more than 90% of them appearing once. There are 14 residues in the CDR3. V dropped 2 bases and J dropped 6 bases, with 12 bases sitting between them. Germline CDR1 is MDHEN and CDR2 is SYDVKM. Sequencing was performed on naive CD4+ T cells sorted from blood. Subset here: CD45RA+ positively selected. The chain employs TRBV28 and TRBJ2-3; maybe TRBD2 (5 bases). The receptor was isolated from a man aged 18 to 35 in good health. CDR3 coding DNA: TGTGCCAGCAGTTTACTTACCCCGGGGGATACGCAGTATTTT. Its protein is CASSLLTPGDTQYF.